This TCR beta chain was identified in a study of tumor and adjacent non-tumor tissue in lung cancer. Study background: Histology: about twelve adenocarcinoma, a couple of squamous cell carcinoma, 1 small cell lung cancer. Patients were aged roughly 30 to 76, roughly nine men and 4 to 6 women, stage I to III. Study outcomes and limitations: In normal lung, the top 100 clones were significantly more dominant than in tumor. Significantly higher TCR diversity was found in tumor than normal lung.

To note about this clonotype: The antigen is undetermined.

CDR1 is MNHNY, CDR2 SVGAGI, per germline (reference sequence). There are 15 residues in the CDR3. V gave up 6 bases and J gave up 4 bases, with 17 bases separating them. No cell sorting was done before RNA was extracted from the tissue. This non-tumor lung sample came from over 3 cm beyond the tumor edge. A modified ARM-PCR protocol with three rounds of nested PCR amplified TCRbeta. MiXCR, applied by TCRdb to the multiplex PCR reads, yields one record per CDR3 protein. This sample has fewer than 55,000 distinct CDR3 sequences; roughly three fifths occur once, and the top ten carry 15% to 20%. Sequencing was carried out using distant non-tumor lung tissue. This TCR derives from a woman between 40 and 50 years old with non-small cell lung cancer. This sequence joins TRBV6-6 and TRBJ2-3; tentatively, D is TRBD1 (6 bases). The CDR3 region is CASRKGQGSSDTQYF. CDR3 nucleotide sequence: TGTGCCAGCAGAAAGGGGCAGGGGTCCTCAGATACGCAGTATTTT.